What follows are 14 T cell receptor beta chains derived from one specimen sequenced in a study of cytomegalovirus exposure and HLA in healthy donors. A multiplex PCR was run with 60 Vbeta primers and 13 Jbeta primers. Assay used: immunoSEQ multiplex PCR; TCRdb lists only in-frame clones, some missing. The data show about 190,000 clones, 70% to 75% seen once. Sequencing input: PBMCs. Receptor source: a man aged 25-45 years in good health and CMV-seropositive.

The chain uses TRBV2 and TRBJ1-2; 10 bases align to TRBD1. V lost 8 bases, J lost 6 bases, and 3 bases stayed unmatched. Looked up from germline, CDR1 is SNHLY and CDR2 is FYNNEI. The CDR3 sequence is 12 residues long. The CDR3 DNA follows: TGTGCCAGCGTCGGACAGGGGGATGGCTACACCTTC. This encodes CASVGQGDGYTF.

The J gene is TRBJ2-5, the V gene TRBV30, with TRBD2 identical over 7 bases. There are 13 residues in the CDR3. Trimming cost V 2 bases and J 4 bases; bases outside gene matches: 4. Germline values: CDR1 GTSNPN, CDR2 SVGIG (reference sequence). The CDR3 DNA follows: TGTGCCTGGAGTCCGGCGGGGGTAGAGACCCAGTACTTC. Protein: CAWSPAGVETQYF.

A single count supports this clone. The genes are TRBV7-2 and TRBJ1-1; tentatively, D is TRBD1 (5 bases). Germline CDR1 is SGHTA and CDR2 is FQGNSA. Trimming took off 5 bases at V and 5 bases at J, with 12 bases between the two ends. The CDR3 has 13 amino acids. The CDR3 DNA is TGTGCCAGCAGCGAGCAGGGTGATACTGAAGCTTTCTTT. It translates to CASSEQGDTEAFF.

The chain carries TRBV2 and TRBJ1-4; D unresolved. V was shortened by 7 bases and J by 5 bases, with 11 bases between the two germline ends. The CDR3 spans 13 residues. The V gene's germline CDR1 is SNHLY and CDR2 FYNNEI. The CDR3 sequence: CASIQNENEKLFF. CDR3 coding DNA: TGTGCCAGCATCCAGAACGAAAATGAAAAACTGTTTTTT.

This chain links TRBV4-3 with TRBJ2-1; D not certain. The CDR3 has 15 residues. V lost 1 base, J lost 0 bases, and 7 bases lay in between. Germline V gene lookup returns CDR1 LGHNA and CDR2 YSLEER. The CDR3 spells CASSQGRFSYNEQFF. The CDR3 bases are TGCGCCAGCAGCCAAGGGCGGTTCTCCTACAATGAGCAGTTCTTC.

The chain carries TRBV6-5 and TRBJ1-1; tentatively, D is TRBD1 (5 bases). From germline, CDR1 is MNHEY and CDR2 SVGAGI. V lost 6 bases and J lost 1, with 12 bases in between. This CDR3 region has 14 residues. The CDR3 DNA sequence: TGTGCCAGCAGCTACCTAGGGGCGAACACTGAAGCTTTCTTT. Translating gives CASSYLGANTEAFF.

Only one count was recorded for this clone. This chain connects TRBV11-2 to TRBJ2-5; unclear D gene. Germline V gene sequence: CDR1 SGHAT, CDR2 FQNNGV. Deletions cut 3 bases from V and 3 bases from J, with 2 bases between. CDR3 size: 11 residues. The CDR3 reads CASSFEETQYF. In nucleotides, the CDR3 is TGTGCCAGCAGCTTCGAAGAGACCCAGTACTTC.

This clone was counted a single time. This chain joins TRBV7-8 and TRBJ2-7; TRBD2 agrees at 7 bases. Germline values: CDR1 SGHVS, CDR2 FQNEAQ. Trimming removed 0 bases from V and 4 bases from J; junction bases left unmatched: 15. This CDR3 is 18 amino acids long. This CDR3 is CASSLAGVRGLLSYEQYF. In DNA form, the CDR3 reads TGTGCCAGCAGCTTAGCGGGGGTCCGGGGACTATTGTCGTACGAGCAGTACTTC.

The gene calls are TRBV7-2 and TRBJ2-3, with TRBD2 matching over 8 bases. Germline CDR1 and CDR2: SGHTA and FQGNSA. The CDR3 sequence is 15 residues long. Trimming cost V 3 bases and J 4 bases; bases outside gene matches: 6. CDR3 nucleotide sequence: TGTGCCAGCAGCTTGACGGGGGGGCCGGCAGATACGCAGTATTTT. Translation gives CASSLTGGPADTQYF.

For the CDR3, the DNA is TGTGCCAGCAGTTTCTCAGGGCCCCCCTACGAGCAGTACTTC. It specifies CASSFSGPPYEQYF. The chain couples TRBV27 to TRBJ2-7, with a weak D call TRBD1 (5 bases). Between the trimmed V and J ends, which lost 3 bases and 2 bases, there was a span of 11 bases. CDR3 length: 14 residues. CDR1 and CDR2 from the germline V gene are MNHEY and SMNVEV (reference sequence).

The chain combines TRBV5-1 with TRBJ2-7; TRBD1 matches 7 bases. This CDR3 is built from 15 residues. The ends lost 1 base at V and 1 base at J; junction bases unmatched: 5. The V gene's germline CDR1 is SGHRS and CDR2 YFSETQ. DNA for the CDR3: TGCGCCAGCAGCTTGAACAGGGGCCAGTCCTACGAGCAGTACTTC. Protein sequence: CASSLNRGQSYEQYF. The whole variable domain, remainder taken from reference TRBV5-1 and TRBJ2-7, is KAGVTQTPRYLIKTRGQQVTLSCSPISGHRSVSWYQQTPGQGLQFLFEYFSETQRNKGNFPGRFSGRQFSNSRSEMNVSTLELGDSALYLCASSLNRGQSYEQYFGPGTRLTVT.

This clone was recorded only once. The CDR3 reads CASSLARTSGRAGDDEQFF. The CDR3 region has the DNA TGTGCCAGCAGCTTAGCCAGGACTAGCGGGAGGGCCGGCGACGATGAGCAGTTCTTC. V and J are TRBV7-2 and TRBJ2-1; TRBD2 matches 15 bases. CDR3 size: 19 residues. Germline assignment: CDR1 SGHTA and CDR2 FQGNSA. The junction had 11 bases not matched to a gene; V was cut back by 0 bases and J by 8 bases.

The V and J genes are TRBV15 and TRBJ2-5, with 9 bases aligning to TRBD1. Germline V gene sequence: CDR1 LNHNV, CDR2 YYDKDF (reference sequence). The CDR3 sequence is 15 residues long. The trim removed 5 bases at V and 3 bases at J, leaving 7 bases unmatched. This CDR3 is CATSDEGTGKETQYF. CDR3 DNA sequence: TGTGCCACCAGCGACGAAGGGACAGGGAAAGAGACCCAGTACTTC.

This clone was seen a handful of times. One junction end disagrees with the germline gene, perhaps due to a read error. The chain carries TRBV29-1 and TRBJ1-1; a possible D gene is TRBD1 (5 bases). CDR3 length: 9 residues. CDR1 is SQVTM and CDR2 is ANQGSEA in the germline V gene. The CDR3 nucleotides are TGCAGCGTTGAGGGGGGGTCTCCCTTT. Translation: CSVEGGSPF.